This TCR beta chain stems from a study of T cell responses to AZD1222 COVID-19 vaccine. At the level of the study: Pooling was applied to second doses at about 4 or about 12 weeks.

Data came from immunoSEQ multiplex PCR; TCRdb stores just in-frame clones and leaves some out. The sample holds about 140,000 clones, about 92% seen once. The germline V gene has CDR1 SGHRS and CDR2 YFSETQ. The CDR3 loop spans 16 amino acids. With 4 bases clipped from V and 2 bases from J, the junction kept 3 bases outside the gene matches. Material: peripheral blood, obtained on day 0 of AZD1222 vaccination. J is TRBJ2-1 and V is TRBV5-1, with 13 bases that match TRBD2. The sequence was collected from an adult in good health. CDR3 sequence (DNA): TGCGCCAGCAGCGGCGGACTAGCGGGGGCCTACAATGAGCAGTTCTTC. As protein: CASSGGLAGAYNEQFF.